This TCR beta chain was observed in a study of T-cell reconstitution after alpha-beta-depleted transplantation in children. Unique molecular identifiers featured in how the TCRbeta library was prepared. TCRdb re-derived calls from the PCR reads in MiXCR, one entry per CDR3 protein. Among about 190,000 distinct CDR3 sequences listed, more than 6.5% were seen once. V shed 2 bases and J shed 5 bases, with 7 bases lying between them. The CDR3 runs to 13 residues. CDR1 KGHDR and CDR2 SFDVKD come from the germline V gene. The chain is built from TRBV24-1 and TRBJ2-3; no definite D call. The receptor's source is a human donor who donated a stem cell graft to a child with Wiskott-Aldrich syndrome. This specimen consisted of PBMCs from the stem cell graft donor, obtained from the stem cell graft. CDR3 nucleotide sequence: TGTGCCACCAGTGATTCGGGCGAAGATACGCAGTATTTT. It yields the protein CATSDSGEDTQYF.